The entry below gives a single T cell receptor beta chain sequence along with its context. These data originate in a study of STAT5B mutations in CD4+ large granular lymphocyte leukemia. The CDR3 has 16 residues. Trimming shortened V by 3 bases and J by 5 bases, and 19 bases separated the two germline ends. Germline CDR1 is SGHVS and CDR2 is FQNEAQ. The assay was immunoSEQ multiplex PCR, and TCRdb's table has in-frame clones only and misses some. The data show under 35,000 clones, around four fifths seen once. This sequence originates from a human donor in good health. Material: CD4+ T cells from blood buffy coats. This rearrangement joins TRBV7-8 to TRBJ2-5, with TRBD2 as a possible D gene (5 bases). CDR3 protein: CASSFSGSAVSETQYF. The CDR3 region has the DNA TGTGCCAGCAGCTTCAGCGGTTCAGCCGTTTCCGAGACCCAGTACTTC.